The 23 T cell receptor beta chains below come from one sample, sequenced in a study of sequential checkpoint blockade in melanoma. The protocol was immunoSEQ multiplex PCR, while the TCRdb copy is restricted to in-frame clones and leaves out a portion. The table includes around 3,000 clones, about 30% detected once. Treatment of the sample: randomized to nivolumab then ipilimumab (arm A) or the reverse (arm B). The input for sequencing was tumor tissue (inferred from file names), taken from a patient given nivolumab and ipilimumab in sequence. The source of these receptors is a human donor with melanoma.

This clone was picked up a small number of times. The V and J genes are TRBV29-1 and TRBJ1-3; TRBD1 matches at 7 bases. Germline CDR1 SQVTM, CDR2 ANQGSEA. The CDR3 is 13 amino acids. After removal of 7 bases from V and 2 bases from J, the junction contained 5 bases not matched to a gene. The CDR3 region is CSAGGNTGNTIYF. CDR3 DNA sequence: TGCAGCGCAGGGGGAAATACTGGAAACACCATATATTTT.

The V call is TRBV19, the J call TRBJ2-7; TRBD2 might be the D (6 bases). The V and J ends lost 1 base and 6 bases respectively, with 16 bases between them. The CDR3 has 15 amino acids. Looked up from germline, CDR1 is LNHDA and CDR2 is SQIVND (reference sequence). The CDR3 DNA is TGTGCCAGTAGTATAGCTATATCGGGAGTTGGCGAGCAGTACTTC. Encoded protein: CASSIAISGVGEQYF.

The CDR3 DNA reads as TGTGCCAGCAGCGACAGGGGACTCTACGAGCAGTACTTC. As protein: CASSDRGLYEQYF. The rearrangement links TRBV19 to TRBJ2-7, with 8 bases aligning to TRBD1. Germline CDR1 reads LNHDA; CDR2 reads SQIVND (reference sequence). CDR3 size: 13 residues. Losses at the gene ends were 9 bases for V and 3 bases for J; bases not matched to a gene: 7.

The chain joins TRBV28 to TRBJ1-5, with D maybe TRBD1 (6 bases). Trimming took 5 bases from V and 6 from J, leaving 20 bases between them. The CDR3 totals 16 residues. Germline V lookup: CDR1 MDHEN, CDR2 SYDVKM. Written as DNA, the CDR3 is TGTGCCAGCAGTGCCTCCGGTAGGGGGGGTGGTCAGCCCCAGCATTTT. Residues: CASSASGRGGGQPQHF.

The sample holds a few counts of this clone. Written as DNA, the CDR3 is TGTGCCAGCAGTCCACCGGGACTTCATGGGTTCTATAGCAATCAGCCCCAGCATTTT. This encodes CASSPPGLHGFYSNQPQHF. The rearrangement uses TRBV6-7 and TRBJ1-5, with a possible D match to TRBD1 (5 bases). TRBV6-7 is an ORF for which the function is uncertain. This CDR3 has 19 amino acids. V lost 5 bases and J lost 0, with 23 bases in between.

This clone appeared a single time. The genes are TRBV19 and TRBJ2-5; 16 nucleotides agree with TRBD2. Trimming at V came to 5 bases and at J to 5 bases, leaving 5 bases not matched to a gene. The germline V gene encodes CDR1 LNHDA and CDR2 SQIVND (reference sequence). The CDR3 extends over 16 amino acids. DNA of the CDR3: TGTGCCAGTAGTTCCGGGACTAGCGGGAGGGGCGAGACCCAGTACTTC. It specifies CASSSGTSGRGETQYF.

This clone was observed a handful of times. The gene calls are TRBV28 and TRBJ1-5, with D unresolved. The V gene's germline CDR1 is MDHEN and CDR2 SYDVKM. The length of the CDR3 is 14 residues. V was clipped by 6 bases and J by 0 bases, with 9 bases between them. This CDR3 reads CASSRQVSNQPQHF. The CDR3 DNA reads as TGTGCCAGCAGCCGACAAGTTAGCAATCAGCCCCAGCATTTT.

The chain uses TRBV19 and TRBJ2-5, with D perhaps matching TRBD1 (5 bases). The germline gives CDR1 LNHDA, CDR2 SQIVND (reference sequence). The V end was cut by 3 bases, the J end by 2 bases, with 7 bases between. The CDR3 runs to 13 residues. CDR3 nucleotide sequence: TGTGCCAGTAGTATCCGACAGCAAGAGACCCAGTACTTC. It specifies CASSIRQQETQYF. The full variable domain, with the rest looked up from reference TRBV19 and TRBJ2-5, is DGGITQSPKYLFRKEGQNVTLSCEQNLNHDAMYWYRQDPGQGLRLIYYSQIVNDFQKGDIAEGYSVSREKKESFPLTVTSAQKNPTAFYLCASSIRQQETQYFGPGTRLLVL.

The V gene is TRBV7-1, the J gene TRBJ2-2, with TRBD2 matching over 11 bases. TRBV7-1 is classed as an ORF, of uncertain function. The V and J ends lost 4 bases and 6 bases, in that order; junction bases with no gene match: 4. The CDR3 is made up of 15 amino acids. DNA of the CDR3: TGTGCCAGCAGCTTACTAGCGGGAGAGGCCGGGGAGCTGTTTTTT. Amino acids: CASSLLAGEAGELFF.

The chain joins TRBV7-2 to TRBJ2-3; D is perhaps TRBD2 (5 bases). Germline values: CDR1 SGHTA, CDR2 FQGNSA. With 5 bases removed from V and 5 bases from J, the gap between germline ends came to 11 bases. This CDR3 is built from 13 residues. The CDR3 nucleotides are TGTGCCAGCAGCCGGGGATCTGGAGATACGCAGTATTTT. It yields the protein CASSRGSGDTQYF.

Here the CDR3 reads CASSPGTSRRNTEAFF. The CDR3 region has the DNA TGTGCCAGCTCACCTGGGACCTCCAGGAGGAACACTGAAGCTTTCTTT. The chain carries TRBV18 and TRBJ1-1; tentative D call: TRBD1 (5 bases). Germline CDR1 is KGHSH and CDR2 is LQKENI. The V and J ends lost 3 bases and 1 base respectively, with 15 bases between them. There are 16 residues in the CDR3.

This chain connects TRBV25-1 to TRBJ2-5; 11 nucleotides align to TRBD1. Germline lookup yields CDR1 MGHDK and CDR2 SYGVNS. Unmatched junction bases numbered 9, after V lost 8 bases and J lost 4 bases. The length of the CDR3 is 15 residues. This CDR3 is CASSSWTGGLETQYF. The CDR3 bases are TGTGCCAGCTCTTCATGGACAGGGGGCCTAGAGACCCAGTACTTC.

The gene calls are TRBV5-1 and TRBJ2-7; weak D call: TRBD2 (5 bases). Deletions cut 0 bases from V and 2 bases from J, with 12 bases between. The CDR3 runs 15 residues. Germline lookup yields CDR1 SGHRS and CDR2 YFSETQ. The CDR3 loop is CASSLAGNAAYEQYF. DNA for the CDR3: TGCGCCAGCAGCTTGGCCGGGAACGCAGCCTACGAGCAGTACTTC.

This chain links TRBV19 with TRBJ1-5; weak D call: TRBD1 (6 bases). CDR3 length: 14 residues. V lost 4 bases, J lost 3 bases, and 10 bases lay in between. Per the germline V gene, CDR1 is LNHDA and CDR2 is SQIVND (reference sequence). The DNA for the CDR3 is TGTGCCAGTAGTAAACAGGGAGTCAATCAGCCCCAGCATTTT. It yields the protein CASSKQGVNQPQHF.

The chain links TRBV19 to TRBJ1-5; unclear D gene. Germline CDR1 is LNHDA and CDR2 is SQIVND (reference sequence). CDR3 length: 13 amino acids. V shed 6 bases and J shed 3 bases, with 9 bases lying between them. The CDR3: CASSLGNNQPQHF. CDR3 bases: TGTGCCAGTAGCCTAGGGAACAATCAGCCCCAGCATTTT. Variable domain in full (rest from reference TRBV19 and TRBJ1-5): DGGITQSPKYLFRKEGQNVTLSCEQNLNHDAMYWYRQDPGQGLRLIYYSQIVNDFQKGDIAEGYSVSREKKESFPLTVTSAQKNPTAFYLCASSLGNNQPQHFGDGTRLSIL.

This clone appeared a few times. The chain carries TRBV6-8 and TRBJ1-1; D remains ambiguous. The length of the CDR3 is 12 residues. The V and J ends lost 10 bases and 1 base respectively, with 10 bases between them. Germline values: CDR1 MNHGY, CDR2 SAAAGT. The CDR3 region is CATKKANTEAFF. CDR3 in DNA: TGTGCCACCAAAAAAGCGAACACTGAAGCTTTCTTT.

This clone was found a few times. The chain recombines TRBV28 with TRBJ2-6; possibly TRBD2 for D (5 bases). This CDR3 comprises 14 residues. Germline V CDR1 and CDR2: MDHEN, SYDVKM. Trimming took 3 bases from V and 4 from J, leaving 7 bases between them. The CDR3 DNA reads as TGTGCCAGCAGTTTGGGGAGAGGGGCCAACGTCCTGACTTTC. This codes for CASSLGRGANVLTF.

This clone has a handful of counts. The chain carries TRBV28 and TRBJ2-7, with 9 bases identical to TRBD1. This CDR3 region has 15 residues. Germline values: CDR1 MDHEN, CDR2 SYDVKM. Trimming took 7 bases from V and 4 from J; bases not matched to a gene: 11. The CDR3 protein is CASTSVRDRGYEQYF. CDR3 in DNA: TGTGCCAGCACCTCAGTCCGTGACAGGGGGTACGAGCAGTACTTC. The full variable domain, with the rest looked up from reference TRBV28 and TRBJ2-7, is DVKVTQSSRYLVKRTGEKVFLECVQDMDHENMFWYRQDPGLGLRLIYFSYDVKMKEKGDIPEGYSVSREKKERFSLILESASTNQTSMYLCASTSVRDRGYEQYFGPGTRLTVT.

This clone was counted a few times. The CDR3 region has the DNA TGTGCCAGCAGGATGGGACAGGGAGGTAGCAATCAGCCCCAGCATTTT. Translation gives CASRMGQGGSNQPQHF. The chain couples TRBV6-8 to TRBJ1-5, with 9 bases aligning to TRBD1. V was pared by 6 bases and J by 0 bases, with 6 bases of the junction left unmatched. The CDR3 contains 16 residues. CDR1 MNHGY and CDR2 SAAAGT come from the germline V gene.

CDR3 region: CASSPRLNVDTEAFF. CDR3 nucleotides: TGCGCCAGCAGCCCCCGACTGAACGTCGACACTGAAGCTTTCTTT. The chain couples TRBV5-1 to TRBJ1-1, with D unclear. The V end lost 4 bases, the J end lost 3 bases, and 16 bases lay between the germline ends. There are 15 residues in the CDR3. Germline V lookup: CDR1 SGHRS, CDR2 YFSETQ.

The rearrangement uses TRBV5-1 and TRBJ2-2; 11 bases match TRBD1. This CDR3 comprises 16 residues. V shed 4 bases and J 0 bases; nucleotides not matched to a gene: 2. Germline-derived CDR1 and CDR2 are SGHRS and YFSETQ. The CDR3 reads CASSRTGGANTGELFF. The CDR3 DNA reads TGCGCCAGCAGCCGGACAGGGGGCGCGAACACCGGGGAGCTGTTTTTT.

The chain recombines TRBV6-8 with TRBJ1-1; 8 bases agree with TRBD1. CDR1 and CDR2 from the germline V gene are MNHGY and SAAAGT. The CDR3 has 14 residues. V was pared by 10 bases and J by 3 bases, with 10 bases of the junction left unmatched. For the CDR3, the DNA is TGTGCCATCAGGGACGGACAGGGCTACACTGAAGCTTTCTTT. It specifies CAIRDGQGYTEAFF.

This clone was observed a few times. The rearrangement joins TRBV5-1 to TRBJ2-3; 7 bases align to TRBD2. V lost 3 bases, J lost 3 bases, and 10 bases stayed unmatched. Germline V CDR1 and CDR2: SGHRS, YFSETQ. The CDR3 has 16 residues. CDR3 residues: CASSSTLSGGTDTQYF. The CDR3 DNA follows: TGCGCCAGCAGCTCAACCCTGTCCGGGGGGACAGATACGCAGTATTTT.